The rows below give T cell receptor beta chains drawn from one sample of a study of blood T cell repertoires in COVID-19. Repertoires were generated with immunoSEQ multiplex PCR, while TCRdb's copy carries only in-frame clones and drops some. The data contain more than 140,000 clones, about 79% of them singletons. Sequencing was performed on peripheral blood. The receptor set was obtained from a woman between 45 and 65 years old in a cohort sampled during active or convalescent COVID-19. Both conserved end residues are part of each CDR3. A D gene is named only where the DNA matches it firmly. Clone size appears in some rows only: once, few, many, or a class for an expanded clone.

V gene	D gene	clone size	J gene	CDR3 protein	CDR3 DNA
TRBV19	-	-	TRBJ1-2	CASSYRNYGYTF	TGTGCCAGTAGTTACAGGAACTATGGCTACACCTTC
TRBV6-5	-	-	TRBJ1-2	CASTTGGDYGYTF	TGTGCCAGCACCACTGGAGGGGACTATGGCTACACCTTC
TRBV15	-	-	TRBJ1-3	CATSRATAGNTIYF	TGTGCCACCAGCAGAGCCACGGCTGGAAACACCATATATTTT
TRBV7-2	-	-	TRBJ1-2	CASSPGPLGSYGYTF	TGTGCCAGCAGCCCTGGGCCCTTGGGCTCCTATGGCTACACCTTC
TRBV7-8	TRBD1	-	TRBJ2-7	CASSWGQETYEQYF	TGTGCCAGCAGCTGGGGACAGGAAACCTACGAGCAGTACTTC
TRBV7-9	TRBD1	-	TRBJ1-4	CASSLQGEPNEKLFF	TGTGCCAGCAGCTTGCAGGGGGAACCTAATGAAAAACTGTTTTTT
TRBV4-1	TRBD1	-	TRBJ1-1	CASSEGTGPANTEAFF	TGCGCCAGCAGCGAAGGGACAGGGCCGGCGAACACTGAAGCTTTCTTT
TRBV5-1	-	once	TRBJ1-2	CASSVQPGSNYGYTF	TGCGCCAGCAGCGTGCAACCGGGTTCTAACTATGGCTACACCTTC
TRBV9	TRBD2	-	TRBJ2-5	CASSPTGGAGETQYF	TGTGCCAGCAGCCCAACGGGGGGGGCCGGGGAGACCCAGTACTTC
TRBV6-6	TRBD1	-	TRBJ1-1	CASSKGQGRLNTEAFF	TGTGCCAGCAGTAAAGGACAGGGTAGATTGAACACTGAAGCTTTCTTT
TRBV6-1	TRBD2	-	TRBJ2-5	CASSEAGTSVETQYF	TGTGCCAGCAGTGAAGCGGGGACTAGCGTAGAGACCCAGTACTTC
TRBV7-2	-	-	TRBJ1-1	CASTSVPRDTEAFF	TGTGCCAGTACGTCGGTTCCCCGGGACACTGAAGCTTTCTTT
TRBV11-2	-	-	TRBJ1-2	CASSVLRGYGYTF	TGTGCCAGCAGCGTACTCAGGGGTTACGGCTACACCTTC
TRBV19	TRBD1	-	TRBJ1-2	CASSTSTGWSTVAYNGYTF	TGTGCCAGTAGTACCTCGACAGGGTGGAGTACAGTGGCTTATAATGGCTACACCTTC
TRBV5-1	-	-	TRBJ1-5	CASSLDGQSAQPQHF	TGCGCCAGCAGCTTGGACGGACAGAGTGCTCAGCCCCAGCATTTT
TRBV2	TRBD1	-	TRBJ1-6	CASSPRDSHNSPLHF	TGTGCCAGCAGTCCCCGGGACAGTCATAATTCACCCCTCCACTTT
TRBV15	TRBD2	few	TRBJ2-2	CATSPGGRTGELFF	TGTGCCACCAGTCCGGGGGGGCGGACCGGGGAGCTGTTTTTT
TRBV7-9	TRBD1	-	TRBJ2-3	CASSLASGGRDTQYF	TGTGCCAGCAGCTTAGCGTCAGGGGGAAGGGATACGCAGTATTTT
TRBV12-3/TRBV12-4	-	few	TRBJ1-1	CASTYVNTEAFF	TGTGCCAGCACCTATGTCAACACTGAAGCTTTCTTT
TRBV5-1	TRBD2	-	TRBJ2-3	CASSFGTSGEVDTQYF	TGCGCCAGCAGCTTCGGGACTAGCGGGGAGGTAGATACGCAGTATTTT
TRBV5-6	-	-	TRBJ1-2	CASSPAGTNGYTF	TGTGCCAGCAGCCCGGCCGGGACAAATGGCTACACCTTC
TRBV3-1/TRBV3-2	TRBD2	-	TRBJ2-1	CASSHPIAGGLVNEQFF	TGTGCCAGCAGCCACCCCATAGCGGGGGGGCTAGTTAATGAGCAGTTCTTC
TRBV5-1	-	-	TRBJ2-3	CASSLVSGFTDTQYF	TGCGCCAGCAGCTTGGTGTCAGGGTTCACAGATACGCAGTATTTT
TRBV4-3	TRBD1	-	TRBJ1-3	CASRPGTGANTIYF	TGCGCCAGCAGACCCGGGACAGGGGCAAACACCATATATTTT
TRBV19	-	-	TRBJ1-1	CASTQQHNRVRTEAFF	TGTGCCAGTACCCAACAACATAACAGGGTCAGGACTGAAGCTTTCTTT
TRBV10-1	-	-	TRBJ1-1	CARSSGGNTEAFF	TGCGCCAGATCCTCGGGGGGGAACACTGAAGCTTTCTTT
TRBV5-1	TRBD1	-	TRBJ2-7	CASSSRGPEGEQYF	TGCGCCAGCAGCTCCAGGGGGCCGGAAGGCGAGCAGTACTTC
TRBV4-1	TRBD2	-	TRBJ2-5	CASSQPGLAGPRETQYF	TGCGCCAGCAGCCAACCGGGACTAGCGGGCCCCAGAGAGACCCAGTACTTC